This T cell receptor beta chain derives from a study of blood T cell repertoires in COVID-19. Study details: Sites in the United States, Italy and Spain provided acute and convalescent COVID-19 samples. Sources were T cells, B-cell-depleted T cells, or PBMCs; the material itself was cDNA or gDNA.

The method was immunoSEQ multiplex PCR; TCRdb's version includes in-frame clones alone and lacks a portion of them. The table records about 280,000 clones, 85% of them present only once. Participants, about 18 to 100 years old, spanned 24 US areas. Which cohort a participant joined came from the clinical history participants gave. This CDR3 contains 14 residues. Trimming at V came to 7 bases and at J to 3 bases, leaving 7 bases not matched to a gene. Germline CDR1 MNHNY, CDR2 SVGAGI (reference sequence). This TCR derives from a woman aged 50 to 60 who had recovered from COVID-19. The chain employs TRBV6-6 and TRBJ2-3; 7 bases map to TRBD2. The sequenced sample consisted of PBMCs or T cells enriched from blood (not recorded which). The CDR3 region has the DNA TGTGCCAGCACTGAGGGACTACGTACAGATACGCAGTATTTT. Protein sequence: CASTEGLRTDTQYF.